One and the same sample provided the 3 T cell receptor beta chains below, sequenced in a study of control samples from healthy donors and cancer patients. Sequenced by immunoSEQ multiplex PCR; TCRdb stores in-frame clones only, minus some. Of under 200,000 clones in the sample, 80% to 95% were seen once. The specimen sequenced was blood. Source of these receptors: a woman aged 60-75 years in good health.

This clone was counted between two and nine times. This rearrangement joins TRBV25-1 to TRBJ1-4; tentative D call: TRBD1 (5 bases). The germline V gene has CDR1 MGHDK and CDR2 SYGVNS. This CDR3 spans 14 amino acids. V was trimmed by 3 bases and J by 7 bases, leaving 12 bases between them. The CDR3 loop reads CASSEVGGGEKLFF. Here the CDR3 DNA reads TGTGCCAGCAGTGAGGTGGGGGGTGGTGAAAAACTGTTTTTT.

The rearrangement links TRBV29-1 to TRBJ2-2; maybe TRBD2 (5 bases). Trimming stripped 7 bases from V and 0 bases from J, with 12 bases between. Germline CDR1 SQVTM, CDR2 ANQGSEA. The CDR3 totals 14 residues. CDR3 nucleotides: TGCAGCGCACGGGGTCAGACGAACACCGGGGAGCTGTTTTTT. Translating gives CSARGQTNTGELFF.

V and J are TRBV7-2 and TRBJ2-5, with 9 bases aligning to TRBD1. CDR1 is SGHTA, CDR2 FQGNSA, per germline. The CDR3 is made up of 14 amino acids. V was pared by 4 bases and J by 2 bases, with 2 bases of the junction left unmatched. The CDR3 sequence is CASSYGTGQETQYF. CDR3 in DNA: TGTGCCAGCAGCTACGGGACAGGGCAAGAGACCCAGTACTTC.